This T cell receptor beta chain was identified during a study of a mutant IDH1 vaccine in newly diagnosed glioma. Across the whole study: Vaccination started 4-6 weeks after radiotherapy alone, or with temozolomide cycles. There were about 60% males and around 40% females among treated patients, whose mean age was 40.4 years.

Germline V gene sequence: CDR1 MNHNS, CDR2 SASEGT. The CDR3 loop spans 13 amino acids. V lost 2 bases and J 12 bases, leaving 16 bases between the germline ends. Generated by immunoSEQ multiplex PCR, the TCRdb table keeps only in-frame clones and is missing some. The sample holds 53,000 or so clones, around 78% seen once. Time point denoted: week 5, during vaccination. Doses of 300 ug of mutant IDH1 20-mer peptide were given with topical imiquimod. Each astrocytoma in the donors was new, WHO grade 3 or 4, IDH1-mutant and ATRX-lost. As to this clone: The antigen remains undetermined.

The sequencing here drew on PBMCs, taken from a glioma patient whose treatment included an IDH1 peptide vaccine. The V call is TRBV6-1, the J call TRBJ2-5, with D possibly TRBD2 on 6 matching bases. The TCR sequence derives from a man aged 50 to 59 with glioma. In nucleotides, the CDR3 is TGTGCCAGCAGTGAAAGGAGGGATGGTCTTAAGTACTTC. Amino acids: CASSERRDGLKYF.